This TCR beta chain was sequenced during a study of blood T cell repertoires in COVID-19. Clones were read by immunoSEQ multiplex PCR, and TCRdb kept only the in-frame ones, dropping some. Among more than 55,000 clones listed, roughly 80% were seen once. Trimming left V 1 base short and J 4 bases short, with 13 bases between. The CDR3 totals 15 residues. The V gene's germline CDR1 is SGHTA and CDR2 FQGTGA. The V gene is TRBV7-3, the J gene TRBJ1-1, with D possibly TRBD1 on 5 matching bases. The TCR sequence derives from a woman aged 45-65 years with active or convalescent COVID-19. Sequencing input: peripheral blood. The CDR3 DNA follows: TGTGCCAGCAGCTTAATGGCTGGGGCGAGCACTGAAGCTTTCTTT. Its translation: CASSLMAGASTEAFF.